The text below deals with one TCR beta chain. V lost 1 base and J lost 5, with 11 bases in between. Germline CDR1 and CDR2: LGHNT and FRNRAP. The length of the CDR3 is 14 residues. The data were taken from a study of blood T cell repertoires in COVID-19. Study summary: From T cells, B-cell-depleted T cells, or PBMCs came the material, which was cDNA or gDNA.

Original methodology: Using reference gene primer amplification, nucleated cell counts were estimated. Sequenced by immunoSEQ multiplex PCR; TCRdb stores in-frame clones only, minus some. V and J calls and clone size are as listed in that table; D and trimming were resolved from the DNA. The data hold around 200,000 clones, with more than 80% observed a single time. Participants had their cohort set by participant-reported clinical history. What the recovered Cohort 3 donors had was two negative PCRs, clearance, or symptom resolution. This TCR came from a man aged 40-49 years who had recovered from COVID-19. Sequencing was done on a sample of PBMCs or T cells enriched from blood (not recorded which). The chain couples TRBV12-5 to TRBJ1-1; D not certain. CDR3 sequence reads: CASGLGSGETEAFF. CDR3 nucleotide sequence: TGTGCTAGTGGTTTGGGGTCCGGGGAGACTGAAGCTTTCTTT.